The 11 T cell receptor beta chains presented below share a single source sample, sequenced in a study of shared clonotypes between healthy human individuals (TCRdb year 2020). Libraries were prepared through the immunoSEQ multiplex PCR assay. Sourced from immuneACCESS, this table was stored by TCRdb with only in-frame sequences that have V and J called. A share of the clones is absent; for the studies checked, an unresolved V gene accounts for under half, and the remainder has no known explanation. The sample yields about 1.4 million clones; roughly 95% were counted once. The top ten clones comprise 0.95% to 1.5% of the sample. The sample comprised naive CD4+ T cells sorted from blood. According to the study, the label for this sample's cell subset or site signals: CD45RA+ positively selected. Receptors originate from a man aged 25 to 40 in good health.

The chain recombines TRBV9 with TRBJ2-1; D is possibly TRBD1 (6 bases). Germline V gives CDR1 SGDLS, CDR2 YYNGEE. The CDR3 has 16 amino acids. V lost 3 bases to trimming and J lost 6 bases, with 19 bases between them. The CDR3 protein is CASSEQPDLGGNEQFF. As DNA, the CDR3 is TGTGCCAGCAGCGAACAACCGGACCTAGGGGGCAATGAGCAGTTCTTC.

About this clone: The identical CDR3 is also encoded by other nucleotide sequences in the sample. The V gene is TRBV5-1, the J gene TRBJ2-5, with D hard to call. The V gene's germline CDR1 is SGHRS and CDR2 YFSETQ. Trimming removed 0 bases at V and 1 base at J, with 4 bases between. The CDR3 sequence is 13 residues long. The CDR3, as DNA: TGCGCCAGCAGCTTGGGCTCCCAAGAGACCCAGTACTTC. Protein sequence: CASSLGSQETQYF. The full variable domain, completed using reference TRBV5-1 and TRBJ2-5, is KAGVTQTPRYLIKTRGQQVTLSCSPISGHRSVSWYQQTPGQGLQFLFEYFSETQRNKGNFPGRFSGRQFSNSRSEMNVSTLELGDSALYLCASSLGSQETQYFGPGTRLLVL.

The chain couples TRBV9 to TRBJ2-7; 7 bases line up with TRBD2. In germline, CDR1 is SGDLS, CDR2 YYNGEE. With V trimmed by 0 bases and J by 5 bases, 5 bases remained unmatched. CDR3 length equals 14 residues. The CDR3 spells CASSVGGTTNEQYF. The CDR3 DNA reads TGTGCCAGCAGCGTAGGGGGGACTACTAACGAGCAGTACTTC.

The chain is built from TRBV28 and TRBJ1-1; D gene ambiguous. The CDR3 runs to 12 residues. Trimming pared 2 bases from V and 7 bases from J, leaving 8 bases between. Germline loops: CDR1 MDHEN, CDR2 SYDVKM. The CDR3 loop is CASSLPQSEAFF. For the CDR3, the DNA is TGTGCCAGCAGTTTACCTCAGAGTGAAGCTTTCTTT.

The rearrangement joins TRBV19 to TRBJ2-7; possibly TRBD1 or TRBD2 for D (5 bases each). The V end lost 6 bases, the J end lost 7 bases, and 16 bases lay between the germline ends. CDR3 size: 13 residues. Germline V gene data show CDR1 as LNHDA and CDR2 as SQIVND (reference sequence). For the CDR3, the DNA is TGTGCCAGTAGCATTAGCAGGGACCTGGAGCAGTACTTC. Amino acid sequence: CASSISRDLEQYF.

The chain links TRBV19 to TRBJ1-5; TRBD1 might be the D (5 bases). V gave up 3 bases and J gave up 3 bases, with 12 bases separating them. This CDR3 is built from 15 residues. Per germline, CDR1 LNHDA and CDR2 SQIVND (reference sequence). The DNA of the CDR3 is TGTGCCAGTAGTATCCTCCAGGGACTCAATCAGCCCCAGCATTTT. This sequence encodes CASSILQGLNQPQHF.

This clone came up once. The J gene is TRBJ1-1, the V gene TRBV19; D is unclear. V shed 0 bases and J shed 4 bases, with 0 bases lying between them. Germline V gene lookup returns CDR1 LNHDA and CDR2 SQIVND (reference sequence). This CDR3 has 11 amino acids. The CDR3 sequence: CASSIDTEAFF. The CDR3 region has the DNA TGTGCCAGTAGTATAGACACTGAAGCTTTCTTT.

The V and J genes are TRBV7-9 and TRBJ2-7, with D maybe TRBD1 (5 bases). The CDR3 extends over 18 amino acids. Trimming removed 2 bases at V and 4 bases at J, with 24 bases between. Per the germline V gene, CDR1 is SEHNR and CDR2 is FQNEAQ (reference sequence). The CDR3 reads CASSLSRLGVSDWYEQYF. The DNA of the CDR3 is TGTGCCAGCAGCTTAAGTCGCTTAGGGGTCTCGGATTGGTACGAGCAGTACTTC.

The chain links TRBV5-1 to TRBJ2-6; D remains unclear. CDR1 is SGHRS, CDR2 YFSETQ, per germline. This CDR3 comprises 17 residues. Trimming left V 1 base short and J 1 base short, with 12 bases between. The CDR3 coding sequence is TGCGCCAGCAGCTTGTTATCCGGAATATCTGGGGCCAACGTCCTGACTTTC. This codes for CASSLLSGISGANVLTF.

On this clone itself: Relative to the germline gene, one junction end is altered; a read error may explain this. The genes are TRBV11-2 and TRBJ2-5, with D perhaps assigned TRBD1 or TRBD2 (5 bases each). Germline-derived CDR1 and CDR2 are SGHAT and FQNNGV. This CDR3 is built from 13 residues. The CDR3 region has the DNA TGTGCCAGCAGCCTAGATGCAGGACATGGGGGTGACTTC. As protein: CASSLDAGHGGDF.

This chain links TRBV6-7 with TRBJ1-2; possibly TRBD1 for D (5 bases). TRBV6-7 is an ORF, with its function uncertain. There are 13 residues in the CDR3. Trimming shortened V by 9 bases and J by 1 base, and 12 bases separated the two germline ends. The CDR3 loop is CAREGGVNYGYTF. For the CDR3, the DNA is TGTGCCAGAGAGGGAGGGGTTAACTATGGCTACACCTTC.